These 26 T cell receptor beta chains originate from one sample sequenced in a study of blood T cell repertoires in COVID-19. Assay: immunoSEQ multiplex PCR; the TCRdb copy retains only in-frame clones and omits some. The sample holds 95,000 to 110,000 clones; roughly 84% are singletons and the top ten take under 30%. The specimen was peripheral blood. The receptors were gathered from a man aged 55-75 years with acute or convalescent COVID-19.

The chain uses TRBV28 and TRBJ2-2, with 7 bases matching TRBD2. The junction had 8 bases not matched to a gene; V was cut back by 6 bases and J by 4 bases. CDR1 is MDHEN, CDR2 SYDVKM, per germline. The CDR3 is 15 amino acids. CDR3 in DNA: TGTGCCAGCAGCCGGGGGAGGGATCCCACCGGGGAGCTGTTTTTT. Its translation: CASSRGRDPTGELFF.

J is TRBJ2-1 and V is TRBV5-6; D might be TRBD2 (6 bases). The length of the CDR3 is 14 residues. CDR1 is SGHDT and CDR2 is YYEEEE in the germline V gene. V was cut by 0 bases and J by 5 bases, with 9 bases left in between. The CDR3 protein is CASSLGLDNNEQFF. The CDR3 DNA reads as TGTGCCAGCAGCTTGGGACTAGATAACAATGAGCAGTTCTTC.

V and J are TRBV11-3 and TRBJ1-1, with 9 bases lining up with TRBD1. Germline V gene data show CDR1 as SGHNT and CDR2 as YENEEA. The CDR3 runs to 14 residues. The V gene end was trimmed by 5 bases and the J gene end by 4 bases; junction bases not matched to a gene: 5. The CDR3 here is CASSPGQGSTEAFF. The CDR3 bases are TGTGCCAGCAGCCCCGGACAGGGGTCCACTGAAGCTTTCTTT.

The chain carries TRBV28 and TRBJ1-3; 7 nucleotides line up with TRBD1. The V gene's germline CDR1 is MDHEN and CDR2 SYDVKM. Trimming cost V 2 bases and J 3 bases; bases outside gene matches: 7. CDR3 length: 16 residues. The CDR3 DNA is TGTGCCAGCAGTTTAGCGGACAGGCGAGATGGAAACACCATATATTTT. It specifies CASSLADRRDGNTIYF.

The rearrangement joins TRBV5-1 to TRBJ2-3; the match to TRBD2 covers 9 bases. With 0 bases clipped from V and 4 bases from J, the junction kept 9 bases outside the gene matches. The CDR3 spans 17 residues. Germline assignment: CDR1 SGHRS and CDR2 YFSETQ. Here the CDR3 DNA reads TGCGCCAGCAGCTTGGTTGGCGGGAGGGCCAGGGCAGATACGCAGTATTTT. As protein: CASSLVGGRARADTQYF.

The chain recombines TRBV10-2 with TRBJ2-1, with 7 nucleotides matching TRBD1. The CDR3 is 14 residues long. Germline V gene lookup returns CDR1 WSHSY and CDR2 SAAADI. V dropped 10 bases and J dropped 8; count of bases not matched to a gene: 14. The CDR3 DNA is TGCGCCACCATGACACAGGGGTGGTTGGATGAGCAGTTCTTC. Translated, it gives CATMTQGWLDEQFF.

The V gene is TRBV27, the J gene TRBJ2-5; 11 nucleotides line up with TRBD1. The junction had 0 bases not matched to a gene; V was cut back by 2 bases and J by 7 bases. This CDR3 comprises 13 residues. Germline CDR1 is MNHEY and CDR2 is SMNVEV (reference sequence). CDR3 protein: CASSLGTGGTQYF. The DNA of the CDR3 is TGTGCCAGCAGTTTAGGGACAGGGGGGACCCAGTACTTC.

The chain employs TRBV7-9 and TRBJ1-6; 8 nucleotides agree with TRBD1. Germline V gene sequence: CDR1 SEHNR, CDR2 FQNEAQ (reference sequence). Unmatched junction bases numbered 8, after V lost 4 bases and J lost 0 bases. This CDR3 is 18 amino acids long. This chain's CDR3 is CASSSGQGLSSYNSPLHF. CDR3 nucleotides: TGTGCCAGCAGCTCAGGACAGGGTCTGAGCTCCTATAATTCACCCCTCCACTTT. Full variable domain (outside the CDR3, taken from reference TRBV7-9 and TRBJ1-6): DTGVSQNPRHKITKRGQNVTFRCDPISEHNRLYWYRQTLGQGPEFLTYFQNEAQLEKSRLLSDRFSAERPKGSFSTLEIQRTEQGDSAMYLCASSSGQGLSSYNSPLHFGNGTRLTVT.

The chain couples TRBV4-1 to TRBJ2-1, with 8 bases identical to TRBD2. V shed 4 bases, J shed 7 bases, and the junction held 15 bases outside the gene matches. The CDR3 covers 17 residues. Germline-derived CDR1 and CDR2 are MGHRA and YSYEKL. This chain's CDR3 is CASSRHRGGRGDNEQFF. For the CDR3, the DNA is TGCGCCAGCAGCCGTCATCGGGGGGGGCGCGGAGATAATGAGCAGTTCTTC.

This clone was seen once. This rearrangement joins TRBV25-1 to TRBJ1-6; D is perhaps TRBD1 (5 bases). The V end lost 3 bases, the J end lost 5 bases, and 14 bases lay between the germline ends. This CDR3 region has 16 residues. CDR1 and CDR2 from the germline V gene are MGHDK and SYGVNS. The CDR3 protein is CASSELRGTDNSPLHF. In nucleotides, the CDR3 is TGTGCCAGCAGTGAGTTAAGGGGCACGGATAATTCACCCCTCCACTTT.

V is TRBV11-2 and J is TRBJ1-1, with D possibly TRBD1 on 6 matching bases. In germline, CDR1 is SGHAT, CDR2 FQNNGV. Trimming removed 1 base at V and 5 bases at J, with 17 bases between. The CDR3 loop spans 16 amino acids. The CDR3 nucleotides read TGTGCCAGCAGCTTAGGAGCAGGGGTCATAGGAACTGAAGCTTTCTTT. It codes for CASSLGAGVIGTEAFF.

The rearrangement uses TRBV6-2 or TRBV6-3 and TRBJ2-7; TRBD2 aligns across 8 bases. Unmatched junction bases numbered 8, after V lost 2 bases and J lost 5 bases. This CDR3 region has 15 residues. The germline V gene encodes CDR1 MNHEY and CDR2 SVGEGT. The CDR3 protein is CASSYTGLAPNEQYV. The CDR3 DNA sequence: TGTGCCAGCAGTTACACTGGACTAGCACCCAACGAGCAGTACGTC.

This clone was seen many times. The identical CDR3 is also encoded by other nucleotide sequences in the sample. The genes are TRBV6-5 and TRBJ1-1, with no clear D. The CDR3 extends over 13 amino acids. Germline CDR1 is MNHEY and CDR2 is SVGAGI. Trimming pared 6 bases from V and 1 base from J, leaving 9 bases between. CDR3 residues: CASSRDKNTEAFF. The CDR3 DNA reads TGTGCCAGCAGCCGTGACAAGAACACTGAAGCTTTCTTT.

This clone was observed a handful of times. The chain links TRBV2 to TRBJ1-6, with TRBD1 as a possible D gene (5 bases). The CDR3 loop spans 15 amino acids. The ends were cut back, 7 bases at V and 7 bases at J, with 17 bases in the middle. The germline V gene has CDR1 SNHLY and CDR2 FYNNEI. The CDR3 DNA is TGTGCCAGCAAAGAAGTCAGGGCCTTAAATTCACCCCTCCACTTT. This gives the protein CASKEVRALNSPLHF.

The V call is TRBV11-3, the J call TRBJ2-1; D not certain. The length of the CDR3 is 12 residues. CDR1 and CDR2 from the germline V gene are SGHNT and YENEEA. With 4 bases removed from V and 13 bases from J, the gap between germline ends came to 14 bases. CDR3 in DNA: TGTGCCAGCAGCTCCACGACGGGTGGTCAGTTCTTC. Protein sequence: CASSSTTGGQFF.

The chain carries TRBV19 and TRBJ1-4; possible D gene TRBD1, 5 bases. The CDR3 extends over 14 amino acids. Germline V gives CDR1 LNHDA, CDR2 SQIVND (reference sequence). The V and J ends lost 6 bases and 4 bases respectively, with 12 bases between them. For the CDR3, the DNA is TGTGCCAGTAGCTCGGCCAGGGTTAATGAAAAACTGTTTTTT. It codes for CASSSARVNEKLFF. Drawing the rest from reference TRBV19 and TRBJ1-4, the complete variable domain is DGGITQSPKYLFRKEGQNVTLSCEQNLNHDAMYWYRQDPGQGLRLIYYSQIVNDFQKGDIAEGYSVSREKKESFPLTVTSAQKNPTAFYLCASSSARVNEKLFFGSGTQLSVL.

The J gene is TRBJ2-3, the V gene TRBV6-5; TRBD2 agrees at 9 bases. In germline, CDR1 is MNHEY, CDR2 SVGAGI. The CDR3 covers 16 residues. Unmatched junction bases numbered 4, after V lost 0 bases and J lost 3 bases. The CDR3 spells CASSYSPSGTTDTQYF. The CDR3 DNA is TGTGCCAGCAGTTACTCCCCTAGCGGGACGACAGATACGCAGTATTTT.

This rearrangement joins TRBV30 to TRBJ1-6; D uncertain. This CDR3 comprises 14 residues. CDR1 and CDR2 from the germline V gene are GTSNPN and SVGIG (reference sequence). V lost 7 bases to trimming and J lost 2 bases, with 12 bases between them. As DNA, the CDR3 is TGTGCCTCTAAAGGAGTCCCCTATAATTCACCCCTCCACTTT. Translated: CASKGVPYNSPLHF.

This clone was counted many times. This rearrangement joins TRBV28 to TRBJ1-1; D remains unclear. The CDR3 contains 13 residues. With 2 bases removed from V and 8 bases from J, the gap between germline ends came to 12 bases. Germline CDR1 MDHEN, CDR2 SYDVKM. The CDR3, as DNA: TGTGCCAGCAGTTTAGTTTCTTCGAGGGAAGCTTTCTTT. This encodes CASSLVSSREAFF.

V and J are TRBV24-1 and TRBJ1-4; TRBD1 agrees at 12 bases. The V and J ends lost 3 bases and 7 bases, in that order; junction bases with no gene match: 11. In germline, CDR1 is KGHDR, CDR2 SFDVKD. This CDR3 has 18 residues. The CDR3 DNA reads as TGTGCCACCAGTGATCCTCCGGGACAGGGGGCCCCGAGTGAAAAACTGTTTTTT. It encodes CATSDPPGQGAPSEKLFF.

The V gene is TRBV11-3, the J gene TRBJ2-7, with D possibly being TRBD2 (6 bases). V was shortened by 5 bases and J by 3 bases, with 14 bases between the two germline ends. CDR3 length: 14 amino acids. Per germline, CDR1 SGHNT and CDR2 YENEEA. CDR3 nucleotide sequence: TGTGCCAGCAGCCCCGGGGGACGGTACTACGAGCAGTACGTC. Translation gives CASSPGGRYYEQYV.

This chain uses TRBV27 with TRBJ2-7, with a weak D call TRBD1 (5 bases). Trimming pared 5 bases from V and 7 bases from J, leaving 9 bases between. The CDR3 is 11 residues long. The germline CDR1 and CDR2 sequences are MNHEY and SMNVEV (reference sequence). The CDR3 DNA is TGTGCCAGCAGTGGGGCGTGGGAGCAGTACTTC. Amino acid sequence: CASSGAWEQYF.

The CDR3 sequence is CASSQGGNRGNEKLFF. In DNA, the CDR3 is TGTGCCAGCAGCCAGGGAGGAAACAGGGGTAACGAAAAACTGTTTTTT. This chain joins TRBV4-2 and TRBJ1-4; 7 bases are shared with TRBD1. The germline CDR1 and CDR2 sequences are LGHNA and YNFKEQ. The V and J ends lost 3 bases and 8 bases, in that order; junction bases with no gene match: 12. The CDR3 is 16 amino acids.

CDR3 nucleotide sequence: TGTGCCAGCAGTTACTTCGGGGGGGGAGCTTTCTTT. It translates to CASSYFGGGAFF. This chain joins TRBV6-5 and TRBJ1-1, with a weak D call TRBD1 (5 bases). Trimming removed 1 base from V and 10 bases from J, with 10 bases in between. CDR1 is MNHEY and CDR2 is SVGAGI in the germline V gene. This CDR3 has 12 residues.

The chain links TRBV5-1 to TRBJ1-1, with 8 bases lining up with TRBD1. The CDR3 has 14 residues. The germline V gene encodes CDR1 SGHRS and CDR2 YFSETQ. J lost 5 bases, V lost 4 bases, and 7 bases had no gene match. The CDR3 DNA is TGCGCCAGCAGCGATGGACAGGGATGGACTGAAGCTTTCTTT. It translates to CASSDGQGWTEAFF.

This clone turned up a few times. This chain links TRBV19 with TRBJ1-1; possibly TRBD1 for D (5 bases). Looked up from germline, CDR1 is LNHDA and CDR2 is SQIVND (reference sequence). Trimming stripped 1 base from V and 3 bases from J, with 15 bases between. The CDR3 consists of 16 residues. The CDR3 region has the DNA TGTGCCAGTAGTATAGTTGGCACAGGAGGGGACACTGAAGCTTTCTTT. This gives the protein CASSIVGTGGDTEAFF.